The 15 T cell receptor beta chains given below trace back to one sample, sequenced in a study of cytomegalovirus exposure and HLA in healthy donors. Both 60 Vbeta primers and 13 Jbeta primers went into the PCR. Sequencing was performed with immunoSEQ multiplex PCR; in TCRdb, only in-frame clones are kept and a portion is missing. This table holds tens of thousands of clones. Sequences were obtained from PBMCs. The receptors derive from a man aged 25-45 years in good health and CMV-seropositive.

The CDR3 nucleotides are TGTGCCAGCAGTGATTCAGGGAACACCGGGGAGCTGTTTTTT. Translated, it gives CASSDSGNTGELFF. The chain uses TRBV6-4 and TRBJ2-2; D remains unclear. Germline CDR1 and CDR2: MRHNA and SNTAGT. This CDR3 contains 14 residues. Between the trimmed V and J ends, which lost 3 bases and 1 base, there was a span of 6 bases.

CDR3: CASSLQDSSTDTQYF. The DNA of the CDR3 is TGTGCCAGCTCACTACAGGACAGTAGCACAGATACGCAGTATTTT. The chain combines TRBV18 with TRBJ2-3, with D perhaps TRBD1 (6 bases). V lost 4 bases and J 0 bases, leaving 11 bases between the germline ends. The germline V gene has CDR1 KGHSH and CDR2 LQKENI. This CDR3 has 15 residues.

This chain links TRBV13 with TRBJ2-3; TRBD2 matches 10 bases. Germline trimming cut 5 bases from V and 6 bases from J; bases unmatched to any gene: 11. The CDR3 runs 16 residues. CDR1 PRHDT and CDR2 FYEKMQ come from the germline V gene (reference sequence). CDR3 in amino acids: CASSQTSGGAYDTQYF. The CDR3 DNA reads as TGTGCCAGCAGCCAAACAAGCGGGGGGGCGTACGATACGCAGTATTTT.

V and J are TRBV5-1 and TRBJ1-4, with 9 bases that match TRBD1. The CDR3 is 17 residues long. The trim removed 4 bases at V and 1 base at J, leaving 8 bases unmatched. Germline lookup yields CDR1 SGHRS and CDR2 YFSETQ. CDR3 bases: TGCGCCAGCAGCCCAAGGACAGGGGCTCAAACTAATGAAAAACTGTTTTTT. This gives the protein CASSPRTGAQTNEKLFF.

V and J are TRBV7-3 and TRBJ2-7, with a possible D match to TRBD2 (6 bases). CDR3 length: 16 residues. Deletions cut 5 bases from V and 3 bases from J, with 20 bases between. The germline gives CDR1 SGHTA, CDR2 FQGTGA. CDR3 bases: TGTGCCAGCAGCCCCTCCGGTGGAGGGTTTGACTACGAGCAGTACTTC. Translated: CASSPSGGGFDYEQYF.

V and J are TRBV5-1 and TRBJ2-1; 10 positions agree with TRBD1. The junction had 15 bases not matched to a gene; V was cut back by 4 bases and J by 8 bases. The CDR3 length is 17 residues. Germline V gene lookup returns CDR1 SGHRS and CDR2 YFSETQ. DNA of the CDR3: TGCGCCAGCAGCATGGAACTTACGGGACAGGGGACCGATGAGCAGTTCTTC. It translates to CASSMELTGQGTDEQFF.

The chain employs TRBV6-1 and TRBJ2-7; D may be TRBD1 (6 bases). The germline CDR1 and CDR2 sequences are MNHNS and SASEGT. Trimming pared 4 bases from V and 2 bases from J, leaving 15 bases between. This CDR3 region has 15 residues. Here the CDR3 reads CASSVKLQGPYEQYF. CDR3 DNA sequence: TGTGCCAGCAGTGTAAAACTTCAGGGGCCCTACGAGCAGTACTTC.

This chain joins TRBV10-3 and TRBJ2-4; tentative D call: TRBD2 (6 bases). Germline V gives CDR1 ENHRY, CDR2 SYGVKD. V lost 0 bases, J lost 0 bases, and 9 bases lay in between. The CDR3 runs to 16 residues. The chain's CDR3 is CAISESLGRAKNIQYF. CDR3 nucleotides: TGTGCCATCAGTGAGTCTCTCGGGAGAGCCAAAAACATTCAGTACTTC.

V usage is TRBV18 and J usage is TRBJ2-7; D remains unclear. With 0 bases removed from V and 5 bases from J, the gap between germline ends came to 14 bases. This CDR3 has 15 residues. The germline V gene encodes CDR1 KGHSH and CDR2 LQKENI. The chain's CDR3 is CASSPPFAGRHEQYF. The CDR3 DNA sequence: TGTGCCAGCTCACCACCGTTTGCAGGTCGCCACGAGCAGTACTTC.

The chain combines TRBV5-1 with TRBJ2-2, with 9 bases aligning to TRBD1. CDR1 SGHRS and CDR2 YFSETQ come from the germline V gene. Trimming at V came to 0 bases and at J to 0 bases, leaving 6 bases not matched to a gene. The CDR3 totals 18 residues. The CDR3, as DNA: TGCGCCAGCAGCTTGGGGGACAGGGAGAATACGAACACCGGGGAGCTGTTTTTT. The encoded protein is CASSLGDRENTNTGELFF.

The chain has TRBV19 and TRBJ1-2; D might be TRBD1 (6 bases). V was clipped by 1 base and J by 8 bases, with 17 bases between them. Germline-derived CDR1 and CDR2 are LNHDA and SQIVND (reference sequence). The CDR3 is 15 residues long. CDR3 sequence: CASSIARGRGGGYTF. CDR3 DNA: TGTGCCAGTAGTATAGCCCGTGGCAGGGGTGGAGGCTACACCTTC.

The rearrangement links TRBV6-6 to TRBJ2-5; D gene unclear. CDR3 length equals 12 residues. CDR1 MNHNY and CDR2 SVGAGI come from the germline V gene (reference sequence). Deletions cut 2 bases from V and 5 bases from J, with 6 bases between. CDR3 region: CASSYTEETQYF. CDR3 nucleotides: TGTGCCAGCAGTTACACCGAGGAGACCCAGTACTTC.

The J gene is TRBJ2-3, the V gene TRBV5-1; TRBD1 aligns across 9 bases. Germline V gives CDR1 SGHRS, CDR2 YFSETQ. The CDR3 totals 15 residues. V lost 0 bases to trimming and J lost 4 bases; unmatched junction nucleotides: 3. The CDR3 sequence: CASSLGDRASDTQYF. In DNA form, the CDR3 reads TGCGCCAGCAGCTTGGGGGACAGGGCTTCAGATACGCAGTATTTT.

The chain uses TRBV6-5 and TRBJ1-3, with D possibly being TRBD1 (5 bases). CDR1 is MNHEY, CDR2 SVGAGI, per germline. The CDR3 runs 14 residues. Between the trimmed V and J ends, which lost 4 bases and 4 bases, there was a span of 11 bases. The CDR3 here is CASSWQGSGNTIYF. Written as DNA, the CDR3 is TGTGCCAGCAGTTGGCAGGGTTCGGGAAACACCATATATTTT.

V usage is TRBV30 and J usage is TRBJ1-4; 7 positions match TRBD1. The germline V gene encodes CDR1 GTSNPN and CDR2 SVGIG (reference sequence). This CDR3 comprises 14 residues. V was clipped by 4 bases and J by 3 bases; unmatched bases: 5. The CDR3 coding sequence is TGTGCCTGGACTCTCCAGGGGGCTAATGAAAAACTGTTTTTT. Translating it yields CAWTLQGANEKLFF.